This passage covers 9 T cell receptor beta chains from one sample sequenced in a study of T cell responses to AZD1222 COVID-19 vaccine. Libraries were prepared by immunoSEQ multiplex PCR; TCRdb keeps only in-frame clonotypes and omits some of them. The sample holds about 110,000 clones, about 90% seen once. The sample consisted of peripheral blood, taken on day 0 of AZD1222 vaccination. Receptors originate from an adult in good health.

This clone appeared once. The gene calls are TRBV5-1 and TRBJ2-3, with 10 positions matching TRBD1. The CDR3 covers 14 residues. Germline assignment: CDR1 SGHRS and CDR2 YFSETQ. V gave up 4 bases and J gave up 4 bases; unmatched junction bases: 3. CDR3 protein: CASSPGQGADTQYF. CDR3 nucleotides: TGCGCCAGCAGCCCAGGACAGGGGGCAGATACGCAGTATTTT.

The CDR3 DNA reads as TGTGCCAGCAGCCCCAGCCCGACAGTTGGTTGGGGTGACGGTGAAGCTTTCTTT. This codes for CASSPSPTVGWGDGEAFF. V gene TRBV4-2 combines with J gene TRBJ1-1; possible D gene TRBD1, 5 bases. The germline V and J ends were trimmed by 4 bases and 7 bases, with 28 bases remaining between them. Per germline, CDR1 LGHNA and CDR2 YNFKEQ. The CDR3 has 18 residues.

J is TRBJ1-3 and V is TRBV25-1; maybe TRBD1 (6 bases). CDR3 length: 15 amino acids. The V gene's germline CDR1 is MGHDK and CDR2 SYGVNS. V was trimmed by 5 bases and J by 0 bases, leaving 11 bases between them. CDR3 in amino acids: CASSSTGLSGNTIYF. The CDR3 bases are TGTGCCAGCAGTTCGACAGGACTCTCTGGAAACACCATATATTTT.

This chain joins TRBV11-2 and TRBJ1-5; TRBD1 agrees at 8 bases. V was clipped by 5 bases and J by 2 bases; unmatched bases: 5. The CDR3 spans 15 residues. Germline CDR1 and CDR2: SGHAT and FQNNGV. The CDR3 bases are TGTGCCAGCAGCAGAGGACAGGGTGGCAATCAGCCCCAGCATTTT. It specifies CASSRGQGGNQPQHF.

In regard to this clone: Other DNA sequences from this sample encode an identical CDR3 as well. V gene TRBV5-1 combines with J gene TRBJ1-3; D not certain. V was pared by 0 bases and J by 0 bases, with 7 bases between. Germline assignment: CDR1 SGHRS and CDR2 YFSETQ. The CDR3 spans 15 residues. The CDR3 is CASSLEGNSGNTIYF. CDR3 nucleotides: TGCGCCAGCAGCTTGGAGGGAAACTCTGGAAACACCATATATTTT.

The CDR3 DNA reads as TGTGCCAGCAGCCCACCCGGGGGGGAGTACACTGAAGCTTTCTTT. It is translated as CASSPPGGEYTEAFF. This chain uses TRBV9 with TRBJ1-1; possible D gene TRBD1, 5 bases. Germline V gene data show CDR1 as SGDLS and CDR2 as YYNGEE. Trimming shortened V by 4 bases and J by 3 bases, and 16 bases separated the two germline ends. CDR3 size: 15 residues. The full variable domain, in which reference TRBV9 and TRBJ1-1 provide the parts outside the CDR3, is DSGVTQTPKHLITATGQRVTLRCSPRSGDLSVYWYQQSLDQGLQFLIQYYNGEERAKGNILERFSAQQFPDLHSELNLSSLELGDSALYFCASSPPGGEYTEAFFGQGTRLTVV.

The chain links TRBV30 to TRBJ1-4; unclear D gene. Germline V lookup: CDR1 GTSNPN, CDR2 SVGIG (reference sequence). The V and J ends lost 2 bases and 0 bases respectively, with 19 bases between them. This CDR3 is 18 amino acids long. The DNA of the CDR3 is TGTGCCTGGAGTACACCCTTTTTCGGGGTCCCAACTAATGAAAAACTGTTTTTT. It codes for CAWSTPFFGVPTNEKLFF.

The chain recombines TRBV5-6 with TRBJ2-3; D not certain. The CDR3 consists of 15 residues. Trimming removed 0 bases at V and 2 bases at J, with 10 bases between. Germline V gives CDR1 SGHDT, CDR2 YYEEEE. CDR3 loop: CASSLVAGNTDTQYF. CDR3 DNA: TGTGCCAGCAGCTTGGTAGCCGGAAACACAGATACGCAGTATTTT.

The chain links TRBV7-8 to TRBJ2-2; D may be TRBD1 (5 bases). The V and J ends lost 6 bases and 3 bases respectively, with 17 bases between them. Germline CDR1 is SGHVS and CDR2 is FQNEAQ. The CDR3 has 16 residues. CDR3 loop: CASRPARQSYTGELFF. CDR3 coding DNA: TGTGCCAGCAGACCAGCCCGACAGTCCTACACCGGGGAGCTGTTTTTT.